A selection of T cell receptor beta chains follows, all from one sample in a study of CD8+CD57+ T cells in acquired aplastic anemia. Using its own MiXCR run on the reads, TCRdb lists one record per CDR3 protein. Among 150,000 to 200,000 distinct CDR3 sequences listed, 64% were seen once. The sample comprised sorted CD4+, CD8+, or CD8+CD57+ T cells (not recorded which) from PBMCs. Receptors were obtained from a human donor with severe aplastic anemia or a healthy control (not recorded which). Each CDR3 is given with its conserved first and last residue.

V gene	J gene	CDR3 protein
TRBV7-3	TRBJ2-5	CASSQDAGRQETQYF
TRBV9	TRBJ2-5	CASSVGQTQETQYF
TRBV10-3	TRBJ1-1	CAISPRTGVDTEAFF
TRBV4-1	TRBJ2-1	CASSQNLNEQFF
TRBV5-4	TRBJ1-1	CASSLGGEGMNTEAFF
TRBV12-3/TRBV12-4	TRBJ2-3	CASSLSYTGDTQYF
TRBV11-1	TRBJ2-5	CASSLGDTLTETQYF
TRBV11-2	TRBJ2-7	CASGRLAEEQYF
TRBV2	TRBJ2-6	CACSESRGSGANVLTF
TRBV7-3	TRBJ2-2	CASSLLSGVNGELFF
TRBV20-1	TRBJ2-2	CSARDSGLNTGELFF
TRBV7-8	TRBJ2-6	CASSSTYSGESSGANVLTF
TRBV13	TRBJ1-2	CASSLRTGAGLTYGYTF
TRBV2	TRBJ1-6	CASEGYGDGNPTLHF
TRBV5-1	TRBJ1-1	CASKRTGSGEGNTEAFF
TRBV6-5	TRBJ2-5	CASSPGNQETQYF
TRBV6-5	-	CASSYTGGQDRAYEQYF
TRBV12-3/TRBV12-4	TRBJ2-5	CASSRFEGPQETQYF
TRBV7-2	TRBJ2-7	CASNTGGTSYEQYF
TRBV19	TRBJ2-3	CASSIGGTDTQYF
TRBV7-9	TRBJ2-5	CASSLKETQYF
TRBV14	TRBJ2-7	CASRQGGQASSYEQYF
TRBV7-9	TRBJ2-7	CASSSSGTGRFEQYF
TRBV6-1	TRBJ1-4	CASSEGQGNEKLFF
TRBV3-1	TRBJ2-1	CASSQDWGTEQFF
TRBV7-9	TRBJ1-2	CASSLVGRVTYGYTF
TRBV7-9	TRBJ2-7	CASSSPSDYEQYF
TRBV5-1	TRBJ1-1	CASSIGQGPPEAFF
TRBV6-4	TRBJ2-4	CASRGLGNIQYF
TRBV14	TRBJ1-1	CASSQDLREAFF
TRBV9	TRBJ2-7	CASSHSGASYEQYF